The present T cell receptor beta chain was sequenced within a study of blood T cells in healthy people across ages. This CDR3 comprises 17 residues. V lost 5 bases and J lost 6; bases outside the gene matches: 14. The germline V gene has CDR1 SEHNR and CDR2 FQNEAQ (reference sequence). All donors came from Russia, were Caucasian and healthy, and spanned ages roughly 6 to 100. The authors ran a second PCR of about 6 to 11 cycles using a sample-barcoded 5' primer and a J-beta primer mix. Tagging of each cDNA molecule was performed by a template-switch adaptor with 12 random nucleotides. TCRdb called the 5' RACE reads again in MiXCR, with one record for every CDR3 protein. Of about 830,000 distinct CDR3 sequences listed, 58% are singletons.

This chain uses TRBV7-9 with TRBJ1-4; 8 nucleotides align to TRBD1. This TCR was sampled from a man younger than 45 in good health. The sample comprised blood. The CDR3 nucleotides are TGTGCCAGCAGCACCGGACAGGGAACAAATATTTATGAAAAACTGTTTTTT. This codes for CASSTGQGTNIYEKLFF.